This paragraph reports one TCR beta chain. Its antigen is unidentified. The sample is drawn from a study of shared clonotypes between healthy human individuals. General study results and limits: Shared clonotypes across all four donors exceeded non-shared ones in generation probability.

The CDR3 totals 17 residues. Germline assignment: CDR1 KGHSH and CDR2 LQKENI. With 1 base removed from V and 4 bases from J, the gap between germline ends came to 17 bases. Every donor, a Caucasian adult, lived in Nashville, Tennessee. Measured with immunoSEQ multiplex PCR; TCRdb has only the in-frame clones, and not every one. The sample has roughly 500,000 clones, about 96% seen once. The V gene is TRBV18, the J gene TRBJ2-1, with D possibly being TRBD1 or TRBD2 (5 bases each). Sequencing used naive CD4+ T cells sorted from blood. Subset in this sample: CD45RA+ positively selected. The TCR sequence derives from a woman aged 25-40 years in good health. The CDR3 DNA reads TGTGCCAGCTCACCACGCTCTTGGGACGGGGTTTACAATGAGCAGTTCTTC. Amino acids: CASSPRSWDGVYNEQFF.